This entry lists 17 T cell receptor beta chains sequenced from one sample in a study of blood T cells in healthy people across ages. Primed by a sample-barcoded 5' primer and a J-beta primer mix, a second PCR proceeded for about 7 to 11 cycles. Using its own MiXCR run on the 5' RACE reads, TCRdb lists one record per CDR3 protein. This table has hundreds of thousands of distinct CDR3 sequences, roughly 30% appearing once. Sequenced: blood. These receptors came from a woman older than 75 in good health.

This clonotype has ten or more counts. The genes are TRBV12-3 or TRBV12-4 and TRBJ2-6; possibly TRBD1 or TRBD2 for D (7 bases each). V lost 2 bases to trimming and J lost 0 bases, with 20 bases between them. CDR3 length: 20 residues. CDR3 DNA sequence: TGTGCCAGCAGTTTAAGGGGGGGGAGACAGGGATCCTCTGGGGCCAACGTCCTGACTTTC. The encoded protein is CASSLRGGRQGSSGANVLTF.

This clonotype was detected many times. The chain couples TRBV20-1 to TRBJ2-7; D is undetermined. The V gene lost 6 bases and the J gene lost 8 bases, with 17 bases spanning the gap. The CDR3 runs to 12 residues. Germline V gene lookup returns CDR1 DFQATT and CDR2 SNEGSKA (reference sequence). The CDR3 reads CSAGFARSKQYF. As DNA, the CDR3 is TGCAGTGCGGGATTCGCCAGAAGTAAGCAGTACTTC.

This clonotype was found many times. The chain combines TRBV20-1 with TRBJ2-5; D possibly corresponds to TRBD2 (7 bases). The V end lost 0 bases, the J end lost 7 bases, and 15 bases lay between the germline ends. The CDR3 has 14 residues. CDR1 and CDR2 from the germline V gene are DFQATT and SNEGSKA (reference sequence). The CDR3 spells CSARDGGPLGTQYF. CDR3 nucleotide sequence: TGCAGTGCTAGAGACGGGGGGCCGTTAGGGACCCAGTACTTC.

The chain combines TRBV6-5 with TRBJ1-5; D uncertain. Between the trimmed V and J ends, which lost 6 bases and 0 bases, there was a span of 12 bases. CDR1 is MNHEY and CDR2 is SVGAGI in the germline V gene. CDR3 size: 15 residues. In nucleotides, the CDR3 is TGTGCCAGCAGGCGCGGGGAGTTTAGCAATCAGCCCCAGCATTTT. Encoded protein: CASRRGEFSNQPQHF.

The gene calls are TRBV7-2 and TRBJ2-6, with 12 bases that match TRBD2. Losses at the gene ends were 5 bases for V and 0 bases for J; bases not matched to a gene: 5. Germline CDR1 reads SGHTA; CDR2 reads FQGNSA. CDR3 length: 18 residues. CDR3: CASSTPSGGVSGANVLTF. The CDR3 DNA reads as TGTGCCAGCAGCACACCTAGCGGGGGGGTCTCTGGGGCCAACGTCCTGACTTTC.

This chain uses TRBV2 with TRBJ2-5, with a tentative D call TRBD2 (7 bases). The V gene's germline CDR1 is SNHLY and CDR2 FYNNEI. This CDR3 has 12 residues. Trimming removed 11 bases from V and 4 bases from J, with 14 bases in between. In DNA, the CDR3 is TGTGCCTCCTACAGGGAGGGAGAGACCCAGTACTTC. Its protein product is CASYREGETQYF. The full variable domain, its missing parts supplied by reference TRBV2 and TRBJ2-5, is EPEVTQTPSHQVTQMGQEVILRCVPISNHLYFYWYRQILGQKVEFLVSFYNNEISEKSEIFDDQFSVERPDGSNFTLKIRSTKLEDSAMYFCASYREGETQYFGPGTRLLVL.

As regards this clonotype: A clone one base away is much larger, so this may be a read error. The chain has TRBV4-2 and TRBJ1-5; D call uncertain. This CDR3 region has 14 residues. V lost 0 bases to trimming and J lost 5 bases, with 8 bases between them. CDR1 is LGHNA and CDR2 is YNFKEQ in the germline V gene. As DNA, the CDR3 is TGTGCCAGCAGCCAAGATAGCAGGCATCAGCCCCAGCATTTT. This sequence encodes CASSQDSRHQPQHF.

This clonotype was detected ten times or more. The CDR3 DNA sequence: TGTGCCAGCAGTTTGGGACAGGCCCTCTATGGCTACACCTTC. This codes for CASSLGQALYGYTF. The genes are TRBV6-6 and TRBJ1-2; 8 bases are shared with TRBD1. The CDR3 consists of 14 residues. Germline values: CDR1 MNHNY, CDR2 SVGAGI (reference sequence). V gave up 4 bases and J gave up 4 bases; unmatched junction bases: 5.

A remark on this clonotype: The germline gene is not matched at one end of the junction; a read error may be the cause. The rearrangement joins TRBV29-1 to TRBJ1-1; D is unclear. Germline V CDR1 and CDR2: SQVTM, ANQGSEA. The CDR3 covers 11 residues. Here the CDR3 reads CNVDLRFEAFF. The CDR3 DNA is TGCAACGTTGATCTCCGTTTTGAAGCTTTCTTT.

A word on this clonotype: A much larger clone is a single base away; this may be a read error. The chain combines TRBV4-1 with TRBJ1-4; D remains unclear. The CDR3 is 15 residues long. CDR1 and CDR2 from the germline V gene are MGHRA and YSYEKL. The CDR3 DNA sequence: TGCGCCAGCAGCCAGGCTCAGAGAACTGATGAAAAACTGTTTTTT. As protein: CASSQAQRTDEKLFF.

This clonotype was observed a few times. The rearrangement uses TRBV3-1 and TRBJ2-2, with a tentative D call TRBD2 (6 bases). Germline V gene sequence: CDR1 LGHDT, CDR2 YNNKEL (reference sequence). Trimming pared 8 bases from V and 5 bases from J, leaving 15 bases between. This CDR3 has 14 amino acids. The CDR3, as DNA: TGTGCCAGCCGCGGGGCGGCTTCTACCGGGGAGCTGTTTTTT. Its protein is CASRGAASTGELFF.

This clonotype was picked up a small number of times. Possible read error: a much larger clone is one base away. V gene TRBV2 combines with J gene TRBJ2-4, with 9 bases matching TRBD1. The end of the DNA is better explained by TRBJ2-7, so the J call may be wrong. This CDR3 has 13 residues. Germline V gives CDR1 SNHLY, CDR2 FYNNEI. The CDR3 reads CASSGTGCAEQYF. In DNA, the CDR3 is TGTGCCAGCAGCGGGACAGGGTGTGCCGAGCAGTACTTC.

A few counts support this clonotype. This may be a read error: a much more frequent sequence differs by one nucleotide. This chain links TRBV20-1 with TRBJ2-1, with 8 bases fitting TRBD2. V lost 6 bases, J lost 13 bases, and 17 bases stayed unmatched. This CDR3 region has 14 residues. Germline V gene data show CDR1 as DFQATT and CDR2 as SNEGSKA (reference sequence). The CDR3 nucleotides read TGCAGTGCAGCAGCGGGGGCCTACCAAGAGACCCAGTTCTTC. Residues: CSAAAGAYQETQFF.

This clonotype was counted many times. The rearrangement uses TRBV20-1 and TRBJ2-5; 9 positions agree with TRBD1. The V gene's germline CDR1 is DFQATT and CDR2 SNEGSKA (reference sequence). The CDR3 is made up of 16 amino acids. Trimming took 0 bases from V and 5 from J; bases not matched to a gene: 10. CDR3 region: CSARDYRTGAGETQYF. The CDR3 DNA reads TGCAGTGCTAGAGATTATAGGACAGGGGCAGGGGAGACCCAGTACTTC.

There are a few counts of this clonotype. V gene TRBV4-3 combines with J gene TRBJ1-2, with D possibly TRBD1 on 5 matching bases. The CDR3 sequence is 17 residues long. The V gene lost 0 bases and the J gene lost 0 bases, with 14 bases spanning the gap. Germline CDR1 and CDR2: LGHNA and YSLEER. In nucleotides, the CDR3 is TGCGCCAGCAGCCAAGATCCCGGGACCGAGGCTAACTATGGCTACACCTTC. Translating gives CASSQDPGTEANYGYTF.

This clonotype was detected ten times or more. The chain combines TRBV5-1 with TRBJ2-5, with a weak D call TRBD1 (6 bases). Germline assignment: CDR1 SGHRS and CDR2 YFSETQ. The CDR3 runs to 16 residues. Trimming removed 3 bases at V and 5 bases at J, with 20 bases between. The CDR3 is CASSSDRTVSRETQYF. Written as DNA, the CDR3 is TGCGCCAGCAGCTCCGATCGGACAGTTTCCCGGGAGACCCAGTACTTC.

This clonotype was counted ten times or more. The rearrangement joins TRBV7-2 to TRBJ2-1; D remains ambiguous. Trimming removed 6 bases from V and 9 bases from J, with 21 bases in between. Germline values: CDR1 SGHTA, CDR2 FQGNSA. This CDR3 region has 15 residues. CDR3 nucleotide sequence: TGTGCCAGCAGTCTACAGCAGGTCTTCAATATTGAGCAGTTCTTC. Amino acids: CASSLQQVFNIEQFF. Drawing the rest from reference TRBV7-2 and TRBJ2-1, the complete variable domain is GAGVSQSPSNKVTEKGKDVELRCDPISGHTALYWYRQSLGQGLEFLIYFQGNSAPDKSGLPSDRFSAERTGGSVSTLTIQRTQQEDSAVYLCASSLQQVFNIEQFFGPGTRLTVL.